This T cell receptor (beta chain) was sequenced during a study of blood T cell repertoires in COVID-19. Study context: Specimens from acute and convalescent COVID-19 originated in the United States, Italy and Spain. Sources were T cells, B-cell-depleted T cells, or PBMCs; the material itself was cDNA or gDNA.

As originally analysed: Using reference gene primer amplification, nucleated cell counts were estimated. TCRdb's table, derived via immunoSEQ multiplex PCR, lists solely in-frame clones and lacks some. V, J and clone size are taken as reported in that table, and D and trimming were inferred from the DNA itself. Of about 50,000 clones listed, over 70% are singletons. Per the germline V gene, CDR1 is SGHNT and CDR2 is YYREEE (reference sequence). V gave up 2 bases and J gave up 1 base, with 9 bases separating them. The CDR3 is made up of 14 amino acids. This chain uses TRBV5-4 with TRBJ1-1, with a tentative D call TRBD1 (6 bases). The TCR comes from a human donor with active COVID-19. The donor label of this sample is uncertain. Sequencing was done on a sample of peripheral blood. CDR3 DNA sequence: TGTGCCAGCAGCTTAGGGGGTAGGAACACTGAAGCTTTCTTT. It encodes CASSLGGRNTEAFF.